This TCR beta chain originates from a study of long-term antiretroviral therapy in people with HIV. immunoSEQ v3.0 was run at survey level. The table came from immunoSEQ multiplex PCR; TCRdb's copy has only in-frame clones and leaves some out. The sample lists around 26,000 clones, approximately 85% occurring once. General study points: Participants lacked recorded data on ART adherence, viral resistance or therapy changes.

As regards this clone: Its antigen is as yet unknown.

Sequencing was performed on unsorted PBMCs, taken 2.9 years after starting antiretroviral therapy. The sequence was collected from a man aged 45-65 years with HIV.

CDR3 loop: CASSLFEGAETQYF. In DNA, the CDR3 is TGCGCCAGCAGCCTTTTTGAGGGGGCAGAGACCCAGTACTTC. The chain couples TRBV5-1 to TRBJ2-5, with TRBD1 identical over 7 bases. The germline V gene encodes CDR1 SGHRS and CDR2 YFSETQ. The junction had 7 bases not matched to a gene; V was cut back by 4 bases and J by 4 bases. The CDR3 sequence is 14 residues long.